Given below is one T cell receptor beta chain in context. This sample stems from a study of cytomegalovirus exposure and HLA in healthy donors. The CDR3 extends over 15 amino acids. Germline loops: CDR1 SGHKS, CDR2 YYEKEE (reference sequence). Trimming cost V 1 base and J 0 bases, with 9 bases left between them. Amplification used 60 Vbeta primers and 13 Jbeta primers. The assay was immunoSEQ multiplex PCR, and TCRdb's table has in-frame clones only and misses some. Of about 140,000 clones in the sample, around 77% are singletons; the top ten hold roughly 2%. The V call is TRBV5-5, the J call TRBJ2-3, with D perhaps matching TRBD2 (6 bases). The sequenced sample was PBMCs. The clonotype was recovered from a man aged 25-45 years in good health and CMV-seronegative. CDR3 loop: CASSLPGGSTDTQYF. In DNA form, the CDR3 reads TGTGCCAGCAGCTTGCCCGGAGGGAGCACAGATACGCAGTATTTT.